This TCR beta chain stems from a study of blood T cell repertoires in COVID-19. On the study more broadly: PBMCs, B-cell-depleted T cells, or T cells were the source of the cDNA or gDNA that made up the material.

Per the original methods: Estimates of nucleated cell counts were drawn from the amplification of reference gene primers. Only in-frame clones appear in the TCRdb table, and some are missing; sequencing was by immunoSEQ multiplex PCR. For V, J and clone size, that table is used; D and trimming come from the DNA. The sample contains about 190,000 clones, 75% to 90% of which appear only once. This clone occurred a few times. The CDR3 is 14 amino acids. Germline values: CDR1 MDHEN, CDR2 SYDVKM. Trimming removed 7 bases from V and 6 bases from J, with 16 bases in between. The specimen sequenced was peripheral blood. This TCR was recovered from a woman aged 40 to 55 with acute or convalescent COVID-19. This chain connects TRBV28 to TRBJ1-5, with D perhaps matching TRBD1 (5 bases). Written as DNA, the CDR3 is TGTGCCAGCATTCCCCTTGGGGCGCGTCAGCCCCAGCATTTT. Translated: CASIPLGARQPQHF.